One TCR beta chain is described in this entry. J lost 4 bases, V lost 1 base, and 4 bases had no gene match. This CDR3 comprises 14 residues. Germline V gives CDR1 SGHNT, CDR2 YYREEE (reference sequence). The repertoire was sequenced with immunoSEQ multiplex PCR; TCRdb's copy has only in-frame clones and lacks some. The sample has 55,000 to 90,000 clones, 75% to 90% seen once. The sample belongs to a study of OX40 agonist ivuxolimab in advanced cancers. The sequencing here drew on CD4+ or CD8+ T cells sorted from blood, taken in a trial of the OX40 agonist ivuxolimab. The clonotype comes from an adult with an advanced solid tumor such as melanoma, head and neck, liver or kidney cancer. The genes are TRBV5-4 and TRBJ2-5; 7 bases agree with TRBD2. This CDR3 reads CASSLSGEGETQYF. The CDR3 bases are TGTGCCAGCAGCTTGAGCGGGGAGGGAGAGACCCAGTACTTC.